This T cell receptor beta chain originates from a study of T-cell memory formation after mild COVID-19. MiXCR, applied by TCRdb to the 5' RACE reads, yields one record per CDR3 protein. The data show about 38,000 distinct CDR3 sequences, about 10% seen once. This clonotype was seen many times. This clonotype was obtained from a young man who had mild COVID-19 (a few samples of this study predate the infection). Cell type and time point are not known. The material sequenced was PBMCs or a T cell subset sorted from them (not recorded which).

CDR3 sequence: CASRDLAGITDTQYF. DNA of the CDR3: TGCGCCAGCAGGGATCTAGCGGGCATCACAGATACGCAGTATTTT. The chain links TRBV5-1 to TRBJ2-3, with TRBD2 identical over 8 bases. The CDR3 has 15 residues. After removal of 5 bases from V and 2 bases from J, the junction contained 7 bases not matched to a gene. Per germline, CDR1 SGHRS and CDR2 YFSETQ.